The 8 T cell receptor beta chains given below trace back to one sample, sequenced in a study of blood T cell repertoires in COVID-19. TCRdb keeps only in-frame clones here, not all; method: immunoSEQ multiplex PCR. This repertoire shows 30,000 to 40,000 clones, 82% found once; its top ten account for about two fifths. The specimen sequenced was peripheral blood. All receptors come from a man at least 80 years old with active or convalescent COVID-19.

The rearrangement uses TRBV10-3 and TRBJ2-5, with 9 nucleotides matching TRBD1. This CDR3 spans 15 amino acids. Germline V lookup: CDR1 ENHRY, CDR2 SYGVKD. The V and J ends lost 3 bases and 4 bases, in that order; junction bases with no gene match: 6. DNA for the CDR3: TGTGCCATCAGTGACCGGGACAGGGAAGGAGAGACCCAGTACTTC. It is translated as CAISDRDREGETQYF.

The rearrangement uses TRBV6-5 and TRBJ1-1; TRBD1 agrees at 11 bases. J was trimmed by 3 bases and V by 6 bases; bases with no gene match: 6. From germline, CDR1 is MNHEY and CDR2 SVGAGI. The CDR3 runs to 15 residues. CDR3 loop: CASSSGTGGDTEAFF. The CDR3 DNA sequence: TGTGCCAGCAGCTCCGGGACAGGGGGAGACACTGAAGCTTTCTTT.

The chain recombines TRBV6-5 with TRBJ1-1; possible D gene TRBD1, 5 bases. Germline-derived CDR1 and CDR2 are MNHEY and SVGAGI. The CDR3 is 14 amino acids. V lost 6 bases, J lost 4 bases, and 15 bases lay in between. The CDR3 DNA reads TGTGCCAGCAGATACGGGGCTCCGGCCACTGAAGCTTTCTTT. Translating gives CASRYGAPATEAFF.

The genes are TRBV29-1 and TRBJ2-3; D is ambiguous. Germline V gene data show CDR1 as SQVTM and CDR2 as ANQGSEA. This CDR3 is built from 13 residues. Trimming cost V 4 bases and J 0 bases, with 8 bases left between them. The CDR3 protein is CSVVYSSTDTQYF. CDR3 in DNA: TGCAGCGTTGTTTACAGCAGCACAGATACGCAGTATTTT.

The chain recombines TRBV20-1 with TRBJ2-1; D might be TRBD1 (5 bases). The CDR3 loop spans 11 amino acids. The germline gives CDR1 DFQATT, CDR2 SNEGSKA (reference sequence). Trimming took 6 bases from V and 3 from J, leaving 6 bases between them. CDR3 region: CSARDYNEQFF. As DNA, the CDR3 is TGCAGTGCCAGGGACTACAATGAGCAGTTCTTC.

DNA for the CDR3: TGTGCCAGCAGTTTATTCCCCCAAGCGGGAGGCCCCAGGTCCTACAATGAGCAGTTCTTC. Translation gives CASSLFPQAGGPRSYNEQFF. The V and J genes are TRBV28 and TRBJ2-1; 9 bases fit TRBD2. This CDR3 comprises 20 residues. Germline-derived CDR1 and CDR2 are MDHEN and SYDVKM. The V and J ends lost 1 base and 1 base, in that order; junction bases with no gene match: 14. Supplemented by reference TRBV28 and TRBJ2-1, the full variable domain reads DVKVTQSSRYLVKRTGEKVFLECVQDMDHENMFWYRQDPGLGLRLIYFSYDVKMKEKGDIPEGYSVSREKKERFSLILESASTNQTSMYLCASSLFPQAGGPRSYNEQFFGPGTRLTVL.

The chain joins TRBV4-1 to TRBJ2-3; D perhaps matches TRBD1 (6 bases). Looked up from germline, CDR1 is MGHRA and CDR2 is YSYEKL. CDR3 size: 17 residues. V was trimmed by 3 bases and J by 1 base, leaving 17 bases between them. The CDR3 DNA sequence: TGCGCCAGCAGCCACCCCACAGGGTATGGAGGCACAGATACGCAGTATTTT. Its translation is CASSHPTGYGGTDTQYF.

This chain uses TRBV19 with TRBJ2-7, with a weak D call TRBD1 (5 bases). The length of the CDR3 is 16 residues. The germline gives CDR1 LNHDA, CDR2 SQIVND (reference sequence). V lost 9 bases, J lost 3 bases, and 24 bases lay in between. The CDR3 region is CASRRGSVRKFYEQYF. The CDR3 bases are TGTGCCAGCCGTAGGGGTAGTGTCCGAAAATTCTACGAGCAGTACTTC.